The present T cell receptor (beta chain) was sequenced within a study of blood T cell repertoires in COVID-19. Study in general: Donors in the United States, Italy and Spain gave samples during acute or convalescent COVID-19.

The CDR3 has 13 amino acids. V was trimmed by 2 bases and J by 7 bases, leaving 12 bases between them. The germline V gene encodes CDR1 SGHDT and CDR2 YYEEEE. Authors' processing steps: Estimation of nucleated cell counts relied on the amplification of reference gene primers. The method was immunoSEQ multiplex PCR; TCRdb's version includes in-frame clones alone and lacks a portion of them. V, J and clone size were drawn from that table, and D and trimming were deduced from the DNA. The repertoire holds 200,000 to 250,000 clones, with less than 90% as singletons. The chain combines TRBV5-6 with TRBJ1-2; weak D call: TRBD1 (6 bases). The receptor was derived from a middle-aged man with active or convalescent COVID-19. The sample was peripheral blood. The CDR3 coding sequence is TGTGCCAGCAGCTTCGGGGGGCTGGGTGGCTACACCTTC. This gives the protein CASSFGGLGGYTF.